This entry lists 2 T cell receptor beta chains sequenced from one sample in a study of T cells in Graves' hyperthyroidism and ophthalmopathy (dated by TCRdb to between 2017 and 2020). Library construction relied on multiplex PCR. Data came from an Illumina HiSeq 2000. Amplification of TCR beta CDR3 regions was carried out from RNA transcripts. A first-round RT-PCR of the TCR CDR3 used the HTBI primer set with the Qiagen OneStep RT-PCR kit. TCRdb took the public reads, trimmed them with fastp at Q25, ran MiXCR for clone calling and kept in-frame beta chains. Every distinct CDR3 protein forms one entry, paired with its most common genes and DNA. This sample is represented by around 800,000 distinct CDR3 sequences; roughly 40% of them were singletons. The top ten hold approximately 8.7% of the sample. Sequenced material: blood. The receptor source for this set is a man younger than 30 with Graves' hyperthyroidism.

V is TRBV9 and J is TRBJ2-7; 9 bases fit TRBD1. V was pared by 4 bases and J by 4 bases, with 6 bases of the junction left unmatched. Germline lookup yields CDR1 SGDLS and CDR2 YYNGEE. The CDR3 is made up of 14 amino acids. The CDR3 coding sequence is TGTGCCAGCAGCCGGACAGGGGCGGGTTACGAGCAGTACTTC. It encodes CASSRTGAGYEQYF.

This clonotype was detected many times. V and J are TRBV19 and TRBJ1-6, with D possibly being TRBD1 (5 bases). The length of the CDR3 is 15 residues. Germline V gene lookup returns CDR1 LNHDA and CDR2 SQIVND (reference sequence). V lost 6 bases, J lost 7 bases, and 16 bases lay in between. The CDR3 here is CASSPPGPQNSPLHF. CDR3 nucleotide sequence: TGTGCCAGTAGCCCGCCGGGACCGCAGAATTCACCCCTCCACTTT.